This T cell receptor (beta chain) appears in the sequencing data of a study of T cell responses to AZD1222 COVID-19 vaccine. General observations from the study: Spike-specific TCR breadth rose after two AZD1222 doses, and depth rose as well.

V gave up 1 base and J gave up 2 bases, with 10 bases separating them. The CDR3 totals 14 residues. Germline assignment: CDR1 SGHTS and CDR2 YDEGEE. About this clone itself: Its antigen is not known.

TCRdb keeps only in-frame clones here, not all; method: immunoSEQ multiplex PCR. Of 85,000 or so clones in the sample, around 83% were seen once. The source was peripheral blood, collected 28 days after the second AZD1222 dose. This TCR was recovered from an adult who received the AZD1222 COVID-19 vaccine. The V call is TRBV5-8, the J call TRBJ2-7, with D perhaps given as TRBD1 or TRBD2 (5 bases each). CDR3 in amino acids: CASSLWGTPYEQYF. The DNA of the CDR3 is TGTGCCAGCAGCTTGTGGGGGACCCCCTACGAGCAGTACTTC.